This note documents a single T cell receptor (beta chain) sequence. What it binds is unknown. cDNA serving as the sequencing template came from extracted, reverse transcribed RNA. The assay was immunoSEQ multiplex PCR, and TCRdb's table has in-frame clones only and misses some. This table has 120,000 to 150,000 clones, approximately 87% appearing once. Trimming stripped 1 base from V and 6 bases from J, with 15 bases between. The CDR3 has 15 amino acids. Germline CDR1 MGHDK, CDR2 SYGVNS. The data stem from a study of CD8+ T cells in alopecia areata. Study-level information: Treated patients received oral tofacitinib, 5 to 10 mg twice daily.

General study results and limits: Affected scalp, especially in alopecia totalis/universalis, had a higher clonality than normal scalp did.

Alopecia areata patients gave lesional scalp punch biopsies and peripheral blood samples. The material was CD8+ T cells sorted from blood, obtained at week 0. The chain employs TRBV25-1 and TRBJ2-5, with D possibly TRBD1 on 5 matching bases. This clonotype was obtained from a human donor with alopecia areata. CDR3 DNA: TGTGCCAGCAGTGAATTTGACAGTATTGGGAAGACCCAGTACTTC. Translation: CASSEFDSIGKTQYF.